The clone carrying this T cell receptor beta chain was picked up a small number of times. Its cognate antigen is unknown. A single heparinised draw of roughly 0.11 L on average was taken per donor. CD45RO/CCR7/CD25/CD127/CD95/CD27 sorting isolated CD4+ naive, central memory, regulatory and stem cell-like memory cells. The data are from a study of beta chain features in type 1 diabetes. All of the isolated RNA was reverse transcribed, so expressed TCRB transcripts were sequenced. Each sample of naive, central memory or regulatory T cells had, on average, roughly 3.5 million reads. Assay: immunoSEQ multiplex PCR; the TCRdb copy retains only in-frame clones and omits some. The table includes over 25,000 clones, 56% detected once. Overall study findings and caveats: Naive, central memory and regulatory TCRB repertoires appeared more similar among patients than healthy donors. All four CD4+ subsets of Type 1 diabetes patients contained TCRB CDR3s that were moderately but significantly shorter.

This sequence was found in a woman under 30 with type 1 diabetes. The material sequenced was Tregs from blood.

The CDR3 is CASSLGRGGRQETQYF. The CDR3 DNA sequence: TGTGCCAGCAGCTTAGGGCGGGGCGGGAGACAAGAGACCCAGTACTTC. The rearrangement joins TRBV7-2 to TRBJ2-5; 7 nucleotides line up with TRBD2. V lost 1 base to trimming and J lost 2 bases; unmatched junction nucleotides: 7. CDR1 is SGHTA and CDR2 is FQGNSA in the germline V gene. CDR3 size: 16 residues.